A selection of T cell receptor beta chains follows, all from one sample in a study of T cells after yellow fever vaccination. TCRdb reprocessed the 5' RACE reads via MiXCR and lists one record per CDR3 protein. Of about 340,000 distinct CDR3 sequences in the sample, about 4% were seen once. This sample comprised PBMCs, obtained 5 days after the yellow fever booster vaccination. These receptors were obtained from a man in his late teens or twenties who received the YFV17D yellow fever vaccine. Each CDR3 is given with its conserved first and last residue. Each record gives: D gene, J gene, clone size, V gene, CDR3 DNA, CDR3 protein. The D gene is left open where the match is weak. The size entry is marked missing in some rows and otherwise reads once, few, many or a size class.

d_call: .; j_call: TRBJ2-1; clone_size: few; v_call: TRBV5-1; cdr3_nt: TGCGCCAGCGGCCCGGGCCTCGCTGGGGAGTTCTTC; cdr3_aa: CASGPGLAGEFF
d_call: .; j_call: TRBJ1-1; clone_size: few; v_call: TRBV6-2/TRBV6-3; cdr3_nt: TGTGCCAGCAGTCCGGGGACGGCGCATGAAGCTTTCTTT; cdr3_aa: CASSPGTAHEAFF
d_call: .; j_call: TRBJ1-2; clone_size: .; v_call: TRBV6-5; cdr3_nt: TGTGCCAGCAGTTACGTCGGGGCGGCGGGCTATGGCTACACCTTC; cdr3_aa: CASSYVGAAGYGYTF
d_call: TRBD1; j_call: TRBJ2-7; clone_size: few; v_call: TRBV6-6; cdr3_nt: TGTGCCAGCAGTTGGGACAGGGTCTACGAGCAGTACTTC; cdr3_aa: CASSWDRVYEQYF
d_call: .; j_call: TRBJ1-2; clone_size: .; v_call: TRBV5-6; cdr3_nt: TGTGCCAGCGAGTTGAAGGATCTCTATGGCTACACCTTC; cdr3_aa: CASELKDLYGYTF
d_call: .; j_call: TRBJ2-3; clone_size: many; v_call: TRBV5-1; cdr3_nt: TGCGCCAGCAGCTTCCGGTCTGATACGCAGTATTTT; cdr3_aa: CASSFRSDTQYF
d_call: .; j_call: TRBJ1-6; clone_size: .; v_call: TRBV12-3/TRBV12-4; cdr3_nt: TGTGCCAGCACACCGGGCCTACATGATTCACCCCTCCACTTT; cdr3_aa: CASTPGLHDSPLHF
d_call: TRBD2; j_call: TRBJ2-2; clone_size: .; v_call: TRBV28; cdr3_nt: TGTGCCAGCAGTTCGACTAGCGGGGATGAAACCGGGGAGCTGTTTTTT; cdr3_aa: CASSSTSGDETGELFF
d_call: .; j_call: TRBJ1-1; clone_size: many; v_call: TRBV7-2; cdr3_nt: TGTGCCAGCAGCTTAAACAGCCAAAACACTGAAGCTTTCTTT; cdr3_aa: CASSLNSQNTEAFF
d_call: .; j_call: TRBJ2-1; clone_size: many; v_call: TRBV7-8; cdr3_nt: TGTGCCAGCAGCTTAGAGGGGGTAGGGGCCCCGCCGCTCAATGAGCAGTTCTTC; cdr3_aa: CASSLEGVGAPPLNEQFF
d_call: TRBD1; j_call: TRBJ2-1; clone_size: .; v_call: TRBV20-1; cdr3_nt: TGCAGTGTACGACCGGGACAGGTTAACCTGGAGCAGTTCTTC; cdr3_aa: CSVRPGQVNLEQFF
d_call: TRBD1; j_call: TRBJ1-5; clone_size: many; v_call: TRBV18; cdr3_nt: TGTGCCAGCTCAGGGACAGGGGGAGGCAATCAGCCCCAGCATTTT; cdr3_aa: CASSGTGGGNQPQHF
d_call: .; j_call: TRBJ2-2; clone_size: many; v_call: TRBV6-5; cdr3_nt: TGTGCCTCTGGGCGGCGACAGGCGAACACCGGGGAGCTGTTTTTT; cdr3_aa: CASGRRQANTGELFF
d_call: .; j_call: TRBJ2-5; clone_size: .; v_call: TRBV7-2; cdr3_nt: TGTGCCAGCAGCTTAGTTAAGGGGGTACAAGAGACCCAGTACTTC; cdr3_aa: CASSLVKGVQETQYF
d_call: .; j_call: TRBJ2-7; clone_size: .; v_call: TRBV11-2; cdr3_nt: TGTGCCAGCAGCTTATCGGCGGAATCCTACGAGCAGTACTTC; cdr3_aa: CASSLSAESYEQYF
d_call: TRBD2; j_call: TRBJ2-1; clone_size: many; v_call: TRBV4-1; cdr3_nt: TGCGCCAGCAGCCTTTCGAGCGGGACTAGCGGGGGGGCCGAGCAGTTCTTC; cdr3_aa: CASSLSSGTSGGAEQFF
d_call: .; j_call: TRBJ2-5; clone_size: few; v_call: TRBV24-1; cdr3_nt: TGTGCCACCAGTGATTTAAGAGGGGAGGAAGAGACCCAGTACTTC; cdr3_aa: CATSDLRGEEETQYF
d_call: .; j_call: TRBJ1-5; clone_size: many; v_call: TRBV6-4; cdr3_nt: TGTGCCAGCAGTGCCGGGAGCAATCAGCCCCAGCATTTT; cdr3_aa: CASSAGSNQPQHF
d_call: TRBD1; j_call: TRBJ2-4; clone_size: many; v_call: TRBV29-1; cdr3_nt: TGCAGCGTTGTAACAGGGGGCGCACGGTACTTC; cdr3_aa: CSVVTGGARYF
d_call: .; j_call: TRBJ2-2; clone_size: .; v_call: TRBV5-1; cdr3_nt: TGCGCCAGCAGCTTGTGGCAGGGTGCCGGGGAGCTGTTTTTT; cdr3_aa: CASSLWQGAGELFF
d_call: .; j_call: TRBJ2-5; clone_size: many; v_call: TRBV7-2; cdr3_nt: TGTGCCAGCAGCTTCCCACCCTCCACCCAGTACTTC; cdr3_aa: CASSFPPSTQYF
d_call: TRBD1; j_call: TRBJ2-4; clone_size: many; v_call: TRBV7-2; cdr3_nt: TGTGCCAGCAGCCTGGGAGCAGGGGGAGCCAAAAACATTCAGTACTTC; cdr3_aa: CASSLGAGGAKNIQYF
d_call: .; j_call: TRBJ1-1; clone_size: few; v_call: TRBV4-2; cdr3_nt: TGTGCCAGCAGGACCGGGACGGTGAACACTGAAGCTTTCTTT; cdr3_aa: CASRTGTVNTEAFF
d_call: TRBD1; j_call: TRBJ1-4; clone_size: .; v_call: TRBV5-1; cdr3_nt: TGCGCCAGCAGCTTTTCCTGGGACAGGGGTGGAGGAAAACTGTTTTTT; cdr3_aa: CASSFSWDRGGGKLFF
d_call: TRBD2; j_call: TRBJ2-5; clone_size: .; v_call: TRBV15; cdr3_nt: TGTGCCACCAGCAGAGAAACGAGCGGGGCGACGTTTGGGACCCAGTACTTC; cdr3_aa: CATSRETSGATFGTQYF
d_call: .; j_call: TRBJ2-3; clone_size: .; v_call: TRBV7-8; cdr3_nt: TGTGCCAGCAGCTTGCCAGGAGGGGGGGCCGCAGATACGCAGTATTTT; cdr3_aa: CASSLPGGGAADTQYF
d_call: .; j_call: TRBJ1-1; clone_size: few; v_call: TRBV12-3/TRBV12-4; cdr3_nt: TGTGCCAGCAGGACGCGGGGGAAGAACACTGAAGCTTTCTTT; cdr3_aa: CASRTRGKNTEAFF
d_call: .; j_call: TRBJ1-5; clone_size: .; v_call: TRBV7-8; cdr3_nt: TGTGCCAGCACCGTACAGGGAAGTCAGCCCCAGCATTTT; cdr3_aa: CASTVQGSQPQHF
d_call: TRBD1; j_call: TRBJ2-2; clone_size: many; v_call: TRBV29-1; cdr3_nt: TGCAGCGTATCCGGGACAGGGGATGTCCCGAACACCGGGGAGCTGTTTTTT; cdr3_aa: CSVSGTGDVPNTGELFF